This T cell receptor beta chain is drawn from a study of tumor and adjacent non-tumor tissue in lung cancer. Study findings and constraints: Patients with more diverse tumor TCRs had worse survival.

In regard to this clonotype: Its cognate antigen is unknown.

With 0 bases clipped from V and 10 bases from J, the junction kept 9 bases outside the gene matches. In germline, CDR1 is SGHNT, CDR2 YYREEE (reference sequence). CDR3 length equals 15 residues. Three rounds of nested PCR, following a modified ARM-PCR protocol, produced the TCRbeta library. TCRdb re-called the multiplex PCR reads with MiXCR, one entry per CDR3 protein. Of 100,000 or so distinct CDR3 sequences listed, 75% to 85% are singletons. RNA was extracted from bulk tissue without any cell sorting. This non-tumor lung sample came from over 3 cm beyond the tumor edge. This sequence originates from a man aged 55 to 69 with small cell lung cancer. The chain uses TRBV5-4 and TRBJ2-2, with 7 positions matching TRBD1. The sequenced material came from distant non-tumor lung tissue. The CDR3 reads CASSLGDRAGEELFF. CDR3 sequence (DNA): TGTGCCAGCAGCTTGGGGGACAGAGCTGGCGAGGAGCTGTTTTTT.